These T cell receptor beta chains were read from a single sample in a study of cytomegalovirus exposure and HLA in healthy donors. Profiling relied on immunoSEQ multiplex PCR, and the TCRdb table lists in-frame clones only, not all of them. The table lists more than 200,000 clones, less than 80% of them singletons. What was sequenced was PBMCs. The source of these receptors is a girl aged 2 to 10 in good health and CMV-seronegative. CDR3s include the opening cysteine and the closing phenylalanine or tryptophan. A D gene is named only where the DNA matches it firmly. Some rows have no size entry. The others give once, few or many, or a class for an expanded clone.

length	D	size	V	J	DNA	CDR3
13	-	-	TRBV7-3	TRBJ2-1	TGTGCCAGCAGCTCCACGGGGAGCGGTGAGCAGTTCTTC	CASSSTGSGEQFF
14	-	-	TRBV10-3	TRBJ1-5	TGTGCCACGCCAACGGGGCAGGGGAATCAGCCCCAGCATTTT	CATPTGQGNQPQHF
15	TRBD2	-	TRBV11-2	TRBJ2-3	TGTGCCAGCAGCTCCAAGCGGGAGGACACAGATACGCAGTATTTT	CASSSKREDTDTQYF
15	TRBD1	-	TRBV30	TRBJ1-1	TGTGCCTGGATCCCACTCCAGGGGGCTAGTCCCATAGCTCTCTTT	CAWIPLQGASPIALF
14	TRBD1	once	TRBV2	TRBJ1-2	TGTGCCAGCAGCGGGGACAGGGGATATCATGGCTACACCTTC	CASSGDRGYHGYTF
17	TRBD1	few	TRBV7-9	TRBJ1-1	TGTGCCAGCAGGCATACACAACCCCGGACAGGGAACACTGAAGCTTTCTTT	CASRHTQPRTGNTEAFF
12	TRBD1	-	TRBV6-1	TRBJ2-2	TGTGCCAGCAGGGACAGGGTGGGGGAGCTGTTTTTT	CASRDRVGELFF
17	-	-	TRBV5-1	TRBJ2-3	TGCGCCAGCAGCTCTCAGCTAGGAAGACGCGTGGCAGATACGCAGTATTTT	CASSSQLGRRVADTQYF
15	TRBD2	-	TRBV9	TRBJ2-3	TGTGCCAGCAGCTCGGAGGGGACTAGTGTGAATACGCAGTATTTT	CASSSEGTSVNTQYF
15	-	-	TRBV27	TRBJ2-7	TGTGCCAGCAGTTTGGGATTGGGGGGAGGAGACGAGCAGTACTTC	CASSLGLGGGDEQYF
13	-	-	TRBV13	TRBJ1-1	TGTGCCAGCAGCTTCAGGGGTTTGGCTGAAGCTTTCTTT	CASSFRGLAEAFF
13	TRBD1	-	TRBV27	TRBJ2-7	TGTGCCAGCAGTTCTACAGGGGCCTACGAGCAGTACTTC	CASSSTGAYEQYF
14	TRBD1	-	TRBV7-9	TRBJ1-1	TGTGCCAGCAGCTTAGCCGGACAGGGTTCTGAAGCTTTCTTT	CASSLAGQGSEAFF
13	-	-	TRBV6-5	TRBJ2-5	TGTGCCAGCAAGGGAGCATCAGCGGGGACCCAGTACTTC	CASKGASAGTQYF
17	TRBD2	-	TRBV5-6	TRBJ2-1	TGTGCCAGCAGCTTGCTTAGCGGGACCACCCGGAACAATGAGCAGTTCTTC	CASSLLSGTTRNNEQFF
15	TRBD1	-	TRBV5-1	TRBJ2-7	TGCGCCAGCAGCTTTTCTAGGACAGGGGTCTACGAGCAGTACTTC	CASSFSRTGVYEQYF
16	TRBD2	-	TRBV5-1	TRBJ2-2	TGCGCCAGCAGCTTGAAGGGACTAGGTGTGACCGGGGAGCTGTTTTTT	CASSLKGLGVTGELFF
15	TRBD1	-	TRBV7-9	TRBJ1-6	TGTGCCAGCACCGACATACAGGGGATTTATTCACCCCTCCACTTT	CASTDIQGIYSPLHF
15	TRBD1	few	TRBV7-3	TRBJ2-3	TGTGCCAGCAGCTCCTCTATAGGGGGCTCAGATACGCAGTATTTT	CASSSSIGGSDTQYF
18	TRBD2	once	TRBV5-1	TRBJ2-3	TGCGCCAGCAGCTCCGGGACTAGCGGGAGTGGGGCTATAGATACGCAGTATTTT	CASSSGTSGSGAIDTQYF
14	-	once	TRBV6-1	TRBJ2-3	TGTGCCAGCAGTGAACGAGGGTTCACAGATACGCAGTATTTT	CASSERGFTDTQYF
14	-	-	TRBV11-2	TRBJ1-2	TGTGCCAGCAGCCCAATTGACACGAACTATGGCTACACCTTC	CASSPIDTNYGYTF
18	TRBD2	-	TRBV5-1	TRBJ2-2	TGCGCCAGCAGCTTGGAACCGACTAGCGGGGGAAACACCGGGGAGCTGTTTTTT	CASSLEPTSGGNTGELFF
13	-	-	TRBV6-5	TRBJ1-1	TGTGCCAGCAGGATGACAGCGAACACTGAAGCTTTCTTT	CASRMTANTEAFF
16	-	-	TRBV5-4	TRBJ1-1	TGTGCCAGCAGCTTGTATTTTGGGACACTCCACACTGAAGCTTTCTTT	CASSLYFGTLHTEAFF
16	TRBD1	-	TRBV7-9	TRBJ2-7	TGTGCCAGCAGCTCGACCGGGACAGGGGGGGGCTACGAGCAGTACTTC	CASSSTGTGGGYEQYF
16	TRBD1	-	TRBV18	TRBJ1-1	TGTGCCAGCTCACCGAAACGCCAGGGGGGTAACACTGAAGCTTTCTTT	CASSPKRQGGNTEAFF
14	TRBD1	few	TRBV18	TRBJ1-1	TGTGCCAGCTCACCGACGACAGGGGGAGATGAAGCTTTCTTT	CASSPTTGGDEAFF
12	-	-	TRBV19	TRBJ2-1	TGTGCCAGTAGCGGGAATGGCAATGAGCAGTTCTTC	CASSGNGNEQFF